What follows describes a single T cell receptor (beta chain). Its antigen is still unknown. The sample belongs to a study of T cell responses to AZD1222 COVID-19 vaccine. In germline, CDR1 is SGHTA, CDR2 FQGNSA. This CDR3 region has 13 residues. With 6 bases removed from V and 0 bases from J, the gap between germline ends came to 6 bases. Study results and limitations: Seropositivity was recorded at baseline in only a handful of AZD1222 recipients. Without day 14 samples, only post-peak T cell repertoires were studied. Spike-specific TCR breadth and depth were elevated following two AZD1222 doses.

TCRdb's copy holds only in-frame clones and misses some; the assay was immunoSEQ multiplex PCR. This sample carries 130,000 to 150,000 clones, roughly 89% of them seen once, and the ten largest clones take approximately 5.3%. The TCR was taken from an adult in good health. The chain carries TRBV7-2 and TRBJ1-5; D uncertain. The source material was peripheral blood, sampled on day 0 of AZD1222 vaccination. The CDR3 spells CASSSYSNQPQHF. The CDR3 coding sequence is TGTGCCAGCAGTTCATATAGCAATCAGCCCCAGCATTTT.